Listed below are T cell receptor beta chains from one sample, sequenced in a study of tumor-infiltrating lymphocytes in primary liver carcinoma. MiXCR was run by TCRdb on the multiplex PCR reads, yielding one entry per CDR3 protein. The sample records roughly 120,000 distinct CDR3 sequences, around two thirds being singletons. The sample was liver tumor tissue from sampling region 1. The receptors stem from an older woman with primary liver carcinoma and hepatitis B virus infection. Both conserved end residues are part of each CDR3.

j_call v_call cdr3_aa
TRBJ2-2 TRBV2 CASSPGQGAHSRGSTGELFF
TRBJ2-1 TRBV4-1 CTSSDGYLAGGEGNEQFF
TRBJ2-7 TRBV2 CASTSGGSLSYEQYF
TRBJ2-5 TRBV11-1 CASSRGRAGGTTRATQYF
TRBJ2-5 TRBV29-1 CSVEGLEAQYF
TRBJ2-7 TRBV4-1 CASSQGYSGSTYEQYF
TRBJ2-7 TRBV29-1 CSVAPGTYEQYF
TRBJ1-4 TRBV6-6 CVNSYGAAGEKLFF
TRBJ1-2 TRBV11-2 CASGLDPIRVLLYGYTF
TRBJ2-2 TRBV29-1 CCVSKSGGTEELFF
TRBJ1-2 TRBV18 CASSPRGAEGYAF
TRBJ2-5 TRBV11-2 CAISLSLAGETQYF
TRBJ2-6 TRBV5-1 CASSLGLSGGSNVLTF
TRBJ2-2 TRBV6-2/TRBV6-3 CASSSGVPGELFF
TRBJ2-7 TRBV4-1 CASGQEMGTSGRRHEQYF
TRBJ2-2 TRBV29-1 CSAEVTGWTVELFF
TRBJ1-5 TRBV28 CASGGYSNHPQHF
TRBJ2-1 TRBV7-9 CVSSLNGRSNEQFF